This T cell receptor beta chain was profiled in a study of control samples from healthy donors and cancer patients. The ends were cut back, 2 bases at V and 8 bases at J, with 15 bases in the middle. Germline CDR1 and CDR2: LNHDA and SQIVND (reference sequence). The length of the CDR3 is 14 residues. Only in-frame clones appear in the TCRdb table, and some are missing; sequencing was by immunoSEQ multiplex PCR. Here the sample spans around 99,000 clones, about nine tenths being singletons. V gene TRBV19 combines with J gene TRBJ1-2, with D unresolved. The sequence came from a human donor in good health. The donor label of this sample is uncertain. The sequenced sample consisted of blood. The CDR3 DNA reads TGTGCCAGTAGTATATCGGACCGGCAATCAGGCTACACCTTC. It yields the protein CASSISDRQSGYTF.